One sample yielded the 25 T cell receptor beta chains listed below, sequenced in a study of CD8+ T cells in alopecia areata. cDNA reverse transcribed from extracted RNA served as the sequencing template. Here immunoSEQ multiplex PCR was the method, and the copy in TCRdb shows in-frame clones only, minus some. This sample has some 150,000 clones, with 86% found just once. The treatment here: oral pan-JAK inhibitor, 5-10 mg twice daily. The source material was CD8+ T cells sorted from blood, sampled at week 4, from a patient treated with tofacitinib. The source of these receptors is a human donor with alopecia areata.

The genes are TRBV7-9 and TRBJ2-1; D perhaps matches TRBD1 (6 bases). Per the germline V gene, CDR1 is SEHNR and CDR2 is FQNEAQ (reference sequence). The CDR3 totals 16 residues. V gave up 5 bases and J gave up 0 bases, with 14 bases separating them. CDR3 sequence reads: CASSAKGESSYNEQFF. The CDR3 DNA sequence: TGTGCCAGCAGCGCAAAGGGGGAAAGCTCCTACAATGAGCAGTTCTTC.

The chain employs TRBV6-5 and TRBJ1-5; D is perhaps TRBD1 (5 bases). V was pared by 4 bases and J by 4 bases, with 14 bases between. CDR1 is MNHEY, CDR2 SVGAGI, per germline. The CDR3 has 15 residues. The CDR3 DNA reads TGTGCCAGCAGTTTGACCAAGGGGTGGAATCAGCCCCAGCATTTT. Translated: CASSLTKGWNQPQHF.

The V gene is TRBV27, the J gene TRBJ2-4; D not certain. The V end lost 3 bases, the J end lost 15 bases, and 15 bases lay between the germline ends. Germline CDR1 and CDR2: MNHEY and SMNVEV (reference sequence). This CDR3 spans 12 amino acids. The CDR3 DNA reads as TGTGCCAGCAGTTTGGTTTCGGCCCGTCGGTACTTC. It encodes CASSLVSARRYF.

The chain is built from TRBV4-2 and TRBJ2-1; 7 nucleotides align to TRBD1. Germline CDR1 reads LGHNA; CDR2 reads YNFKEQ. The CDR3 totals 17 residues. Germline trimming cut 4 bases from V and 0 bases from J; bases unmatched to any gene: 9. The CDR3 DNA sequence: TGTGCCAGCAGCCTCAGAAAAGGGGGCGACTCCTACAATGAGCAGTTCTTC. Translating gives CASSLRKGGDSYNEQFF.

V gene TRBV29-1 combines with J gene TRBJ2-4; 8 positions match TRBD2. CDR3 length: 17 amino acids. CDR1 is SQVTM, CDR2 ANQGSEA, per germline. V lost 5 bases to trimming and J lost 6 bases; unmatched junction nucleotides: 18. The CDR3 here is CSVQGVRNAGGGNIQYF. CDR3 DNA: TGCAGCGTTCAAGGGGTTAGGAATGCGGGGGGCGGAAACATTCAGTACTTC.

The J gene is TRBJ2-7, the V gene TRBV7-9, with D possibly being TRBD2 (6 bases). The CDR3 covers 14 residues. V lost 5 bases and J 2 bases, leaving 13 bases between the germline ends. Germline V gives CDR1 SEHNR, CDR2 FQNEAQ (reference sequence). This chain's CDR3 is CASSQPGGAYEQYF. The CDR3 DNA is TGTGCCAGCAGCCAGCCCGGGGGAGCCTACGAGCAGTACTTC.

The chain combines TRBV5-1 with TRBJ2-2; D is undetermined. CDR1 and CDR2 (germline): SGHRS, YFSETQ. The V end lost 0 bases, the J end lost 4 bases, and 10 bases lay between the germline ends. This CDR3 is 15 amino acids long. The CDR3 DNA reads as TGCGCCAGCAGCTTGGACCTCGGTCGCACCGGGGAGCTGTTTTTT. Amino acid sequence: CASSLDLGRTGELFF.

V gene TRBV5-6 combines with J gene TRBJ2-3, with D maybe TRBD1 (7 bases). The ends were cut back, 0 bases at V and 2 bases at J, with 19 bases in the middle. This CDR3 is 18 amino acids long. Germline-derived CDR1 and CDR2 are SGHDT and YYEEEE. CDR3 DNA: TGTGCCAGCAGCTTGGGGGGCGGGACAGCGCTCTTCACAGATACGCAGTATTTT. It encodes CASSLGGGTALFTDTQYF.

The V call is TRBV7-9, the J call TRBJ2-7, with D uncertain. The CDR3 extends over 14 amino acids. Germline V CDR1 and CDR2: SEHNR, FQNEAQ (reference sequence). V lost 0 bases, J lost 6 bases, and 12 bases lay in between. CDR3 residues: CASSLALNLFEQYF. The CDR3 nucleotides read TGTGCCAGCAGCTTAGCCCTGAACCTTTTCGAGCAGTACTTC.

This CDR3 reads CASKGGGEETQYF. CDR3 nucleotide sequence: TGCGCCTCCAAGGGTGGAGGTGAAGAGACCCAGTACTTC. The chain recombines TRBV4-1 with TRBJ2-5; D possibly corresponds to TRBD2 (5 bases). Germline lookup yields CDR1 MGHRA and CDR2 YSYEKL. V was trimmed by 11 bases and J by 3 bases, leaving 16 bases between them. The CDR3 runs 13 residues.

The genes are TRBV6-1 and TRBJ2-3; 9 bases are shared with TRBD1. Germline lookup yields CDR1 MNHNS and CDR2 SASEGT. CDR3 length equals 15 residues. Germline trimming cut 6 bases from V and 4 bases from J; bases unmatched to any gene: 8. CDR3 sequence (DNA): TGTGCCAGCAGCTTCACAGGGGGCGCAGCAGATACGCAGTATTTT. Its protein is CASSFTGGAADTQYF.

This sequence joins TRBV7-2 and TRBJ1-2; D remains ambiguous. Germline CDR1 and CDR2: SGHTA and FQGNSA. This CDR3 spans 13 amino acids. Trimming shortened V by 5 bases and J by 2 bases, and 9 bases separated the two germline ends. The DNA for the CDR3 is TGTGCCAGCAGCCCCAGATCCAACTATGGCTACACCTTC. Its translation is CASSPRSNYGYTF. The whole variable domain, filled in from reference TRBV7-2 and TRBJ1-2, reads GAGVSQSPSNKVTEKGKDVELRCDPISGHTALYWYRQSLGQGLEFLIYFQGNSAPDKSGLPSDRFSAERTGGSVSTLTIQRTQQEDSAVYLCASSPRSNYGYTFGSGTRLTVV.

The chain combines TRBV6-5 with TRBJ2-1; D is undetermined. The CDR3 contains 12 residues. Germline V CDR1 and CDR2: MNHEY, SVGAGI. V was shortened by 5 bases and J by 5 bases, with 7 bases between the two germline ends. The CDR3 spells CASSAVNNEQFF. DNA of the CDR3: TGTGCCAGCAGTGCCGTGAACAATGAGCAGTTCTTC.

J is TRBJ2-1 and V is TRBV9, with D possibly being TRBD1 (6 bases). CDR3 length equals 15 residues. Looked up from germline, CDR1 is SGDLS and CDR2 is YYNGEE. V gave up 2 bases and J gave up 3 bases, with 12 bases separating them. CDR3 in amino acids: CASSVAGDNYNEQFF. The CDR3 coding sequence is TGTGCCAGCAGCGTGGCAGGGGATAACTACAATGAGCAGTTCTTC.

The chain combines TRBV15 with TRBJ1-1, with a weak D call TRBD1 (5 bases). The CDR3 has 14 residues. V was trimmed by 7 bases and J by 1 base, leaving 13 bases between them. Germline CDR1 and CDR2: LNHNV and YYDKDF (reference sequence). The CDR3 bases are TGTGCCACCACCCCGACAGAGTCGAACACTGAAGCTTTCTTT. Translating gives CATTPTESNTEAFF.

The chain recombines TRBV25-1 with TRBJ2-5; D is uncertain. The germline gives CDR1 MGHDK, CDR2 SYGVNS. The ends were cut back, 3 bases at V and 7 bases at J, with 3 bases in the middle. This CDR3 comprises 10 residues. The CDR3 sequence: CASSDGTQYF. The CDR3 DNA follows: TGTGCCAGCAGTGATGGGACCCAGTACTTC.

The CDR3 DNA reads TGCAGCGTTGAATCCACAACCCGGGGAGGACCCGAGCAGTACTTC. Translating it yields CSVESTTRGGPEQYF. The chain carries TRBV29-1 and TRBJ2-7; D possibly corresponds to TRBD2 (6 bases). CDR1 is SQVTM, CDR2 ANQGSEA, per germline. The V end was cut by 2 bases, the J end by 6 bases, with 20 bases between. This CDR3 contains 15 residues.

J is TRBJ2-1 and V is TRBV5-1, with D possibly being TRBD1 (5 bases). Trimming stripped 1 base from V and 9 bases from J, with 11 bases between. Germline values: CDR1 SGHRS, CDR2 YFSETQ. CDR3 length equals 13 residues. Written as DNA, the CDR3 is TGCGCCAGCAGCTTGTTACAGGTCACTGAGCAGTTCTTC. Translated, it gives CASSLLQVTEQFF.

The V call is TRBV7-9, the J call TRBJ2-4; D is unresolved. The ends were cut back, 5 bases at V and 5 bases at J, with 10 bases in the middle. Germline loops: CDR1 SEHNR, CDR2 FQNEAQ (reference sequence). CDR3 length: 13 residues. The CDR3 DNA sequence: TGTGCCAGCAGCCCCCCATCTGAAAACATTCAGTACTTC. It yields the protein CASSPPSENIQYF.

This clone was seen just once. The V call is TRBV27, the J call TRBJ2-7; D ambiguous. The germline CDR1 and CDR2 sequences are MNHEY and SMNVEV (reference sequence). CDR3 length: 13 amino acids. The germline V and J ends were trimmed by 4 bases and 3 bases, with 10 bases remaining between them. This CDR3 is CASSYRAYYEQYF. The CDR3 coding sequence is TGTGCCAGCAGTTATCGGGCCTACTACGAGCAGTACTTC.

This chain connects TRBV27 to TRBJ2-3; 9 bases match TRBD2. This CDR3 region has 17 residues. Germline V CDR1 and CDR2: MNHEY, SMNVEV (reference sequence). The ends lost 3 bases at V and 2 bases at J; junction bases unmatched: 9. CDR3 protein: CASSLSSLAGLTDTQYF. In nucleotides, the CDR3 is TGTGCCAGCAGTTTGTCGTCACTAGCGGGCCTCACAGATACGCAGTATTTT.

This clone was counted only a few times. The gene calls are TRBV5-4 and TRBJ2-2; 8 nucleotides match TRBD1. This CDR3 region has 15 residues. V was clipped by 4 bases and J by 5 bases; unmatched bases: 7. Germline CDR1 and CDR2: SGHNT and YYREEE (reference sequence). The CDR3 DNA sequence: TGTGCCAGCAGCGATGAGGACAGGGCAACCGGGGAGCTGTTTTTT. It yields the protein CASSDEDRATGELFF.

This chain links TRBV19 with TRBJ2-7, with D possibly being TRBD2 (6 bases). Germline CDR1 and CDR2: LNHDA and SQIVND (reference sequence). Trimming cost V 7 bases and J 2 bases, with 15 bases left between them. CDR3 size: 14 residues. The CDR3 DNA sequence: TGTGCCAGTACCCACCGGGACTCTCCCTACGAGCAGTACTTC. It yields the protein CASTHRDSPYEQYF.

The chain links TRBV19 to TRBJ2-5; possible D gene TRBD1, 6 bases. The CDR3 is made up of 14 amino acids. V was pared by 3 bases and J by 4 bases, with 12 bases between. Per the germline V gene, CDR1 is LNHDA and CDR2 is SQIVND (reference sequence). The CDR3 is CASSMDSPGETQYF. The DNA for the CDR3 is TGTGCCAGTAGTATGGACAGCCCCGGAGAGACCCAGTACTTC.

The chain couples TRBV9 to TRBJ1-5; D gene unclear. Per germline, CDR1 SGDLS and CDR2 YYNGEE. The CDR3 is made up of 20 amino acids. Deletions cut 3 bases from V and 0 bases from J, with 25 bases between. The chain's CDR3 is CASSAQDRAPAHYSNQPQHF. In DNA, the CDR3 is TGTGCCAGCAGCGCCCAGGACCGGGCCCCAGCCCATTATAGCAATCAGCCCCAGCATTTT.